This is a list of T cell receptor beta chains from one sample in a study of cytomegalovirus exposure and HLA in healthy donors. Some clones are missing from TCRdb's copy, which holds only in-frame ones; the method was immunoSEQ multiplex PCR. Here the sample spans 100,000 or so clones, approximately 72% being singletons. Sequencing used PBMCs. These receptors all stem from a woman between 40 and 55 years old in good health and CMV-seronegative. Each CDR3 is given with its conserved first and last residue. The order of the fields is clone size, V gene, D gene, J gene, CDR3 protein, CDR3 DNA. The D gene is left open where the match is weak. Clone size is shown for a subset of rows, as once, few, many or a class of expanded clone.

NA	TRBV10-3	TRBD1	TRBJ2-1	CAISLGTGGNEQFF	TGTGCCATCAGCCTCGGGACAGGTGGCAATGAGCAGTTCTTC
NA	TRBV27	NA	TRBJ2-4	CASSLSRDTSKNIQYF	TGTGCCAGCAGTTTATCGAGGGACACCTCCAAAAACATTCAGTACTTC
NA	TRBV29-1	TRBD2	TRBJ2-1	CSVERRGSSYNEQFF	TGCAGCGTCGAGAGGCGGGGGAGCTCCTACAATGAGCAGTTCTTC
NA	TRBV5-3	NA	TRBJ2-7	CARSRYPGTILYEQYF	TGTGCCAGAAGCAGATACCCAGGAACCATTCTTTACGAGCAGTACTTC
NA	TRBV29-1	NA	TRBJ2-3	CSVVGSVTDTQYF	TGCAGCGTCGTCGGGAGCGTTACAGATACGCAGTATTTT
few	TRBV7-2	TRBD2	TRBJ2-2	CASSRSRGDTGELFF	TGTGCCAGCAGCAGAAGCCGGGGGGACACCGGGGAGCTGTTTTTT
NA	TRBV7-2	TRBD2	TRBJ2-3	CASSLTSGGDTQYF	TGTGCCAGCAGCCTGACTAGCGGTGGGGATACGCAGTATTTT
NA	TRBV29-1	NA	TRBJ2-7	CSVGPHTYEQYF	TGCAGCGTTGGTCCCCATACATACGAGCAGTACTTC
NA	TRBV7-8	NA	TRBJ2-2	CASRISPASNTGELFF	TGTGCCAGCAGGATAAGTCCAGCGTCTAACACCGGGGAGCTGTTTTTT
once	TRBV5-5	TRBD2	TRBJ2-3	CASSLLREVRLTDTQYF	TGTGCCAGCAGCTTATTGCGGGAGGTACGACTCACAGATACGCAGTATTTT
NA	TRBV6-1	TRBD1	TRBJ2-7	CASSGTGGNYEQYF	TGTGCCAGCAGCGGGACAGGGGGCAACTACGAGCAGTACTTC
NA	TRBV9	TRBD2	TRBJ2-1	CASSVAKPGGAYNEQFF	TGTGCCAGCAGCGTAGCGAAGCCCGGGGGGGCCTACAATGAGCAGTTCTTC
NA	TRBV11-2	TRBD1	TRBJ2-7	CASSFHGTGKSYEQYF	TGTGCCAGCAGCTTTCACGGGACAGGGAAATCCTACGAGCAGTACTTC
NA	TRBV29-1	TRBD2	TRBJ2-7	CSVEILAGGPYEQYF	TGCAGCGTTGAAATTCTAGCGGGAGGGCCCTACGAGCAGTACTTC
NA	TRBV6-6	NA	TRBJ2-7	CASSYYRGGEQYF	TGTGCCAGCAGTTACTATAGGGGCGGCGAGCAGTACTTC
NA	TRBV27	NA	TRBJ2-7	CASSPRPGEQYF	TGTGCCAGCAGTCCGCGGCCTGGAGAGCAGTACTTC
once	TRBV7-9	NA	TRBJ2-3	CASSYGIAGATDTQYF	TGTGCCAGCAGCTATGGGATCGCGGGGGCGACAGATACGCAGTATTTT
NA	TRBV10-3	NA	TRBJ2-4	CAMSDRKNIQYF	TGTGCCATGTCCGACAGAAAAAACATTCAGTACTTC
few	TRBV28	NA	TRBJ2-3	CASNTGTDTQYF	TGTGCCAGCAATACGGGCACAGATACGCAGTATTTT
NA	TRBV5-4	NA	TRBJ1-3	CASSLAADGNTIYF	TGTGCCAGCAGCTTGGCCGCAGATGGAAACACCATATATTTT
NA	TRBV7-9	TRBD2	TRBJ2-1	CASSTSAGGSSYNEQFF	TGTGCCAGCAGCACCTCAGCGGGGGGAAGCTCCTACAATGAGCAGTTCTTC
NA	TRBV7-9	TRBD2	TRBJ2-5	CASSLIRTSGFQETQYF	TGTGCCAGCAGCTTAATCCGGACTAGCGGTTTTCAAGAGACCCAGTACTTC
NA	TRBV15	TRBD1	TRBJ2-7	CATSRDRQGAGEQYF	TGTGCCACCAGCAGAGATCGGCAGGGGGCAGGCGAGCAGTACTTC
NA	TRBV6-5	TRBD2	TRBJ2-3	CASTDGGTGTDTQYF	TGTGCCAGCACCGACGGGGGGACCGGGACAGATACGCAGTATTTT
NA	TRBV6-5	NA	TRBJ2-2	CASSYSGTPNTGELFF	TGTGCCAGCAGTTACTCGGGGACACCGAACACCGGGGAGCTGTTTTTT
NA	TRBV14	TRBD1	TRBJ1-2	CASSSGQGSGYTF	TGTGCCAGCAGCTCCGGACAGGGGAGCGGCTACACCTTC
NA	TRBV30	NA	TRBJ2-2	CAWSVSYSSGELFF	TGTGCCTGGAGTGTAAGCTATTCGTCCGGGGAGCTGTTTTTT
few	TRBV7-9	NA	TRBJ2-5	CASSLAIETQYF	TGTGCCAGCAGCTTAGCCATCGAGACCCAGTACTTC
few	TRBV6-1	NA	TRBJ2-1	CASSELRVNEQFF	TGTGCCAGCAGTGAATTGCGGGTGAATGAGCAGTTCTTC
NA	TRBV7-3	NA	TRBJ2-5	CASSPTVPQETQYF	TGTGCCAGCAGCCCAACGGTTCCCCAAGAGACCCAGTACTTC
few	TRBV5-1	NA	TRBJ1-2	CASSFQGIGGYTF	TGCGCCAGCAGCTTCCAGGGGATAGGGGGCTACACCTTC
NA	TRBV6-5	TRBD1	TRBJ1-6	CASRSGQVVNSPLHF	TGTGCCAGCAGGTCGGGACAGGTTGTAAATTCACCCCTCCACTTT
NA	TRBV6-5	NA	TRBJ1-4	CASRRVVENEKLFF	TGTGCCAGCAGACGGGTGGTCGAGAATGAAAAACTGTTTTTT
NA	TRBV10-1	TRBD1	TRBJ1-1	CASSERTGWAFF	TGCGCCAGCAGTGAAAGGACAGGGTGGGCTTTCTTT
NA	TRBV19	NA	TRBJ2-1	CASSTRERYNEQFF	TGTGCCAGTAGTACCCGGGAGCGCTACAATGAGCAGTTCTTC
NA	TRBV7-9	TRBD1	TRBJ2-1	CASIRQGAGSNEQFF	TGTGCCAGCATCCGACAGGGGGCCGGGAGCAATGAGCAGTTCTTC
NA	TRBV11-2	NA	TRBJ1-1	CASIPSTQRGEAFF	TGTGCCAGCATCCCTTCGACACAACGGGGTGAAGCTTTCTTT
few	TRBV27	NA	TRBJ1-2	CASSPRAGYGYTF	TGTGCCAGCAGCCCTAGGGCGGGCTATGGCTACACCTTC
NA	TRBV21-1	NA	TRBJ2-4	CASSKGVDGTGSRAKNIQYF	TGTGCCAGCAGCAAAGGGGTGGATGGGACAGGGAGTAGAGCCAAAAACATTCAGTACTTC
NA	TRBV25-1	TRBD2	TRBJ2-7	CASSPFSGRARDEQYF	TGTGCCAGCAGTCCTTTTAGCGGGAGGGCCCGGGACGAGCAGTACTTC
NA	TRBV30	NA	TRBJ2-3	CAWSVLGQGRGDTQYF	TGTGCCTGGAGTGTGTTAGGGCAGGGTAGAGGAGATACGCAGTATTTT
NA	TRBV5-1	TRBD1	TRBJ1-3	CASSLGDRVLDTIYF	TGCGCCAGCAGCTTGGGGGACAGGGTGTTGGACACCATATATTTT
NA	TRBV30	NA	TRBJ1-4	CAWSHNTKRYNEKLFF	TGTGCCTGGAGCCATAACACAAAGAGGTATAATGAAAAACTGTTTTTT
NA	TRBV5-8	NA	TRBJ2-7	CASSHQSFRGTYEQYF	TGTGCCAGCAGCCACCAGTCGTTCCGAGGGACCTACGAGCAGTACTTC
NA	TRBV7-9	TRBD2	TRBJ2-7	CSSSSSGGYPPEQYF	TGTTCCAGCAGCTCTAGCGGGGGCTACCCTCCCGAGCAGTACTTC
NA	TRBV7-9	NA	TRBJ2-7	CASSSLDREVHKQYF	TGTGCCAGCAGCTCCCTCGACAGGGAGGTACACAAGCAGTACTTC
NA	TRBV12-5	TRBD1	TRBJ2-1	CASGLVLTGGYNEQFF	TGTGCTAGTGGTTTGGTACTGACAGGGGGATACAATGAGCAGTTCTTC
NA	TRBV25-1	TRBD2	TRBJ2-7	CASSDSSGTYYEQYF	TGTGCCAGCAGTGATTCTAGCGGAACCTACTACGAGCAGTACTTC
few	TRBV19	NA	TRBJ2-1	CASSTRVNEQFF	TGTGCCAGTAGTACCAGGGTCAATGAGCAGTTCTTC
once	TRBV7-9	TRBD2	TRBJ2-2	CSSSKGREAGELFF	TGTTCCAGCAGCAAGGGGCGGGAGGCCGGGGAGCTGTTTTTT
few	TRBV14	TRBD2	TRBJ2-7	CASSPRLYGTSVYEQYF	TGTGCCAGCAGCCCCAGACTCTACGGGACTAGCGTCTACGAGCAGTACTTC
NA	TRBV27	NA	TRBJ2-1	CASSFQASHANNEQFF	TGTGCCAGCAGTTTCCAAGCTTCCCACGCTAACAATGAGCAGTTCTTC
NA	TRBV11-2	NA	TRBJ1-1	CASSLVRTEAFF	TGTGCCAGCAGCTTAGTTCGTACTGAAGCTTTCTTT